Shown below are 20 T cell receptor beta chains from a single sample sequenced in a study of T-cell memory formation after mild COVID-19. TCRdb used MiXCR to reprocess the 5' RACE reads, holding one entry per CDR3 protein. The sample lists about 400,000 distinct CDR3 sequences, 20% to 25% seen once, with 8.5% to 9% in the top ten. Input material: PBMCs or a T cell subset sorted from them (not recorded which). These receptors were obtained from an adult woman who had mild COVID-19 (a few samples of this study predate the infection). Cell type and time point are not known.

This clonotype has more than one count but fewer than ten. This chain uses TRBV27 with TRBJ1-5; the D gene is possibly TRBD1 (6 bases). This CDR3 contains 15 residues. Trimming removed 5 bases at V and 4 bases at J, with 15 bases between. The germline V gene has CDR1 MNHEY and CDR2 SMNVEV (reference sequence). This CDR3 reads CASSPIGQGNQPQHF. CDR3 in DNA: TGTGCCAGCAGTCCCATTGGGCAGGGGAATCAGCCCCAGCATTTT.

This clonotype was picked up a small number of times. The gene calls are TRBV4-1 and TRBJ2-3, with D uncertain. This CDR3 comprises 14 residues. From germline, CDR1 is MGHRA and CDR2 YSYEKL. The V end was cut by 0 bases, the J end by 6 bases, with 10 bases between. This chain's CDR3 is CASSQDGPRDTQYF. In nucleotides, the CDR3 is TGCGCCAGCAGCCAAGATGGGCCGCGGGATACGCAGTATTTT.

Only a few counts were recorded for this clonotype. This chain links TRBV6-6 with TRBJ1-6; D gene uncertain. The CDR3 sequence is 15 residues long. Trimming left V 0 bases short and J 8 bases short, with 11 bases between. Per the germline V gene, CDR1 is MNHNY and CDR2 is SVGAGI (reference sequence). The DNA of the CDR3 is TGTGCCAGCAGTTACTCGCTATTGGAGGATTCACCCCTCCACTTT. It is translated as CASSYSLLEDSPLHF.

V is TRBV6-2 or TRBV6-3 and J is TRBJ2-3, with 8 positions matching TRBD2. This CDR3 is built from 14 residues. Germline V gene data show CDR1 as MNHEY and CDR2 as SVGEGT. After removal of 7 bases from V and 4 bases from J, the junction contained 7 bases not matched to a gene. In DNA, the CDR3 is TGTGCCAGCAAGGCTAGCGGGTGGCCAGATACGCAGTATTTT. It is translated as CASKASGWPDTQYF.

The chain uses TRBV14 and TRBJ1-3; D gene uncertain. Germline values: CDR1 SGHDN, CDR2 FVKESK. Trimming removed 4 bases at V and 1 base at J, with 8 bases between. The CDR3 is made up of 14 amino acids. The CDR3 DNA reads TGTGCCAGCAGCCCTCGATTGTCTGGAAACACCATATATTTT. It is translated as CASSPRLSGNTIYF.

V usage is TRBV18 and J usage is TRBJ2-5; D is possibly TRBD1 (5 bases). The CDR3 contains 13 residues. V lost 2 bases and J lost 5, with 9 bases in between. Germline CDR1 and CDR2: KGHSH and LQKENI. In DNA, the CDR3 is TGTGCCAGCTCACCAAGTAGGGGCGAGACCCAGTACTTC. It codes for CASSPSRGETQYF. Based on the CDR3 plus reference TRBV18 and TRBJ2-5, the full variable domain is NAGVMQNPRHLVRRRGQEARLRCSPMKGHSHVYWYRQLPEEGLKFMVYLQKENIIDESGMPKERFSAEFPKEGPSILRIQQVVRGDSAAYFCASSPSRGETQYFGPGTRLLVL.

The genes are TRBV9 and TRBJ1-1, with D possibly being TRBD1 (5 bases). In germline, CDR1 is SGDLS, CDR2 YYNGEE. The CDR3 has 14 residues. Trimming removed 3 bases at V and 4 bases at J, with 13 bases between. The CDR3 nucleotides read TGTGCCAGCAGCGCTCAGGGAACCTCCACTGAAGCTTTCTTT. Translation: CASSAQGTSTEAFF.

This clonotype has a count of ten or more. The chain is built from TRBV18 and TRBJ1-2, with unresolved D. CDR1 is KGHSH, CDR2 LQKENI, per germline. Trimming pared 6 bases from V and 6 bases from J, leaving 14 bases between. CDR3 length: 13 amino acids. The CDR3 coding sequence is TGTGCCAGCTCGCTTGGGGATCGTAATGGCTACACCTTC. Translated, it gives CASSLGDRNGYTF.

The rearrangement links TRBV24-1 to TRBJ1-2; 7 bases line up with TRBD1. The ends lost 5 bases at V and 8 bases at J; junction bases unmatched: 16. Germline CDR1 and CDR2: KGHDR and SFDVKD. CDR3 length: 16 residues. CDR3 sequence (DNA): TGTGCCACCAGTGCCGCGGGACAGCCCGGGGTTTTGGGCTACACCTTC. Its translation is CATSAAGQPGVLGYTF.

This clonotype has ten or more counts. V is TRBV4-2 and J is TRBJ2-7; D ambiguous. CDR1 and CDR2 (germline): LGHNA, YNFKEQ. The CDR3 runs to 15 residues. The ends were cut back, 1 base at V and 5 bases at J, with 15 bases in the middle. DNA of the CDR3: TGTGCCAGCAGCCAAGGGACCCCGGGTTTGGACGAGCAGTACTTC. As protein: CASSQGTPGLDEQYF.

This clonotype turned up a few times. The chain joins TRBV20-1 to TRBJ1-1; the D gene is possibly TRBD1 (6 bases). V lost 5 bases and J lost 1, with 11 bases in between. Germline-derived CDR1 and CDR2 are DFQATT and SNEGSKA (reference sequence). This CDR3 region has 13 residues. Here the CDR3 DNA reads TGCAGTGCTTCGGGACATCCGAACACTGAAGCTTTCTTT. This sequence encodes CSASGHPNTEAFF.

This clonotype was observed a handful of times. The V call is TRBV4-2, the J call TRBJ2-1, with 7 bases aligning to TRBD2. V was pared by 0 bases and J by 7 bases, with 12 bases of the junction left unmatched. CDR3 length: 17 amino acids. Germline V gene lookup returns CDR1 LGHNA and CDR2 YNFKEQ. The CDR3: CASSQELRGGPPNEQFF. The CDR3 DNA is TGTGCCAGCAGCCAAGAACTTAGGGGAGGGCCGCCTAATGAGCAGTTCTTC.

This sequence joins TRBV6-2 or TRBV6-3 and TRBJ2-7; D is unclear. There are 16 residues in the CDR3. Between the trimmed V and J ends, which lost 7 bases and 5 bases, there was a span of 24 bases. In germline, CDR1 is MNHEY, CDR2 SVGEGT. The CDR3 spells CASTRGLQPGSDEQYF. CDR3 nucleotide sequence: TGTGCCAGCACCCGCGGTCTGCAGCCTGGCTCGGACGAGCAGTACTTC.

This clonotype was detected only a few times. The DNA of the CDR3 is TGTGCCAGCAGCCCTCCTGCCGCGAGTGGGCGGCAAGAGACCCAGTACTTC. Translation gives CASSPPAASGRQETQYF. The J gene is TRBJ2-5, the V gene TRBV11-2; D is undetermined. Trimming pared 5 bases from V and 2 bases from J, leaving 21 bases between. CDR1 is SGHAT, CDR2 FQNNGV, per germline. The CDR3 is 17 residues long.

The V gene is TRBV12-3 or TRBV12-4, the J gene TRBJ1-1; D call uncertain. The V end lost 2 bases, the J end lost 0 bases, and 7 bases lay between the germline ends. The CDR3 covers 14 residues. This CDR3 reads CASSLKEMNTEAFF. In DNA, the CDR3 is TGTGCCAGCAGTTTAAAGGAAATGAACACTGAAGCTTTCTTT.

This clonotype was seen a handful of times. V gene TRBV6-2 or TRBV6-3 combines with J gene TRBJ1-2, with D possibly TRBD1 on 6 matching bases. V lost 6 bases and J 8 bases, leaving 13 bases between the germline ends. The CDR3 runs 12 residues. The germline CDR1 and CDR2 sequences are MNHEY and SVGEGT. The chain's CDR3 is CASSYGTKGYTF. In nucleotides, the CDR3 is TGTGCCAGCAGCTACGGGACAAAAGGCTACACCTTC.

This clonotype has more than one count but fewer than ten. The V gene is TRBV11-2, the J gene TRBJ2-2, with a possible D match to TRBD1 (6 bases). CDR1 is SGHAT, CDR2 FQNNGV, per germline. This CDR3 is built from 17 residues. The ends were cut back, 1 base at V and 4 bases at J, with 16 bases in the middle. This CDR3 is CASSLATSGTSTGELFF. The DNA for the CDR3 is TGTGCCAGCAGCTTAGCTACCTCCGGGACATCCACCGGGGAGCTGTTTTTT.

This clonotype was picked up a small number of times. The V and J genes are TRBV5-5 and TRBJ1-5; D is uncertain. The CDR3 sequence is 14 residues long. The germline CDR1 and CDR2 sequences are SGHKS and YYEKEE (reference sequence). Trimming removed 4 bases at V and 4 bases at J, with 12 bases between. In nucleotides, the CDR3 is TGTGCCAGCAGCCCTGGACTCCGGAATCAGCCCCAGCATTTT. Translated: CASSPGLRNQPQHF.

V and J are TRBV28 and TRBJ2-7; D may be TRBD1 (6 bases). Germline assignment: CDR1 MDHEN and CDR2 SYDVKM. Deletions cut 10 bases from V and 3 bases from J, with 19 bases between. The CDR3 is 14 residues long. This chain's CDR3 is CATKGTLGYYEQYF. As DNA, the CDR3 is TGTGCCACCAAAGGGACATTGGGCTACTACGAGCAGTACTTC.

This clonotype was counted a few times. The chain recombines TRBV24-1 with TRBJ2-1; 10 positions match TRBD1. This CDR3 has 16 amino acids. Germline CDR1 and CDR2: KGHDR and SFDVKD. V gave up 3 bases and J gave up 8 bases; unmatched junction bases: 9. In DNA form, the CDR3 reads TGTGCCACCAGTGATCGACGACAGGGGGCGAGGGATGAGCAGTTCTTC. It specifies CATSDRRQGARDEQFF.